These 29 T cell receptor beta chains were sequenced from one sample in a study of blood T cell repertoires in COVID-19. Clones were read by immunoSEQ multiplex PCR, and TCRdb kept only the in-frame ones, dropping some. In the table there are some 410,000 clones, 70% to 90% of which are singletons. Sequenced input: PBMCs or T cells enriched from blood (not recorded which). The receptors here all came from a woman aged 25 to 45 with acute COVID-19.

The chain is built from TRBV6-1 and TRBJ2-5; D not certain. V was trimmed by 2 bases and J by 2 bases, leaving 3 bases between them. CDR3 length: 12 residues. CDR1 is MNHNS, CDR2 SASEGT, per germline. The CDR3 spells CASSELQETQYF. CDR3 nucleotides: TGTGCCAGCAGTGAATTACAAGAGACCCAGTACTTC.

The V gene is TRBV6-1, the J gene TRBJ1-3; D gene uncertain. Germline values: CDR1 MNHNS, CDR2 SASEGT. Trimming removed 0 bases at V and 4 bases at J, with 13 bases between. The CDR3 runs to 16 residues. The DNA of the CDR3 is TGTGCCAGCAGTGAAGCGCGGGGATCACTCGGAAACACCATATATTTT. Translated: CASSEARGSLGNTIYF.

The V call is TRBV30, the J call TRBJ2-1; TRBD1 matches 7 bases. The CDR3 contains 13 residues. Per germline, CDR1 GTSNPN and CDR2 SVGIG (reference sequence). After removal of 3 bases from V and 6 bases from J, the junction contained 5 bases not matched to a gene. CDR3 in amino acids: CAWRGPGGNEQFF. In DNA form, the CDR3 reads TGTGCCTGGAGGGGTCCAGGGGGCAATGAGCAGTTCTTC.

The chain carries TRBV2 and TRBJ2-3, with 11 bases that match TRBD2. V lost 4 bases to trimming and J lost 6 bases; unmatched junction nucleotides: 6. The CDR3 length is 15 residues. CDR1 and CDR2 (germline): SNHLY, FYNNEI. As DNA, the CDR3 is TGTGCCAGCAGTGTCGCTAGCGGGGGGCCGGATACGCAGTATTTT. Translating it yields CASSVASGGPDTQYF. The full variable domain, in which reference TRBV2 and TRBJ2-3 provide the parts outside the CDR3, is EPEVTQTPSHQVTQMGQEVILRCVPISNHLYFYWYRQILGQKVEFLVSFYNNEISEKSEIFDDQFSVERPDGSNFTLKIRSTKLEDSAMYFCASSVASGGPDTQYFGPGTRLTVL.

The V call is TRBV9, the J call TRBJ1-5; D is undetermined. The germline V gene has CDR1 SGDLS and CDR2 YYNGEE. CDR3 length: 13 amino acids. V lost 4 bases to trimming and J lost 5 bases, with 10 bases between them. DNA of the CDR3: TGTGCCAGCAGCCCACACAGTGATCAGCCCCAGCATTTT. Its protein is CASSPHSDQPQHF.

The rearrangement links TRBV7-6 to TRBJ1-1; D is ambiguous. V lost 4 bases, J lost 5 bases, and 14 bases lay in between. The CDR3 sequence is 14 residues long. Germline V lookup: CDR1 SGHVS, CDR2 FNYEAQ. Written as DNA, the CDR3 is TGTGCCAGCAGCTCCCCAGGAGGGAGGACTGAAGCTTTCTTT. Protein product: CASSSPGGRTEAFF. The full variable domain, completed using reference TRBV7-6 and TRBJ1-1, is GAGVSQSPRYKVTKRGQDVALRCDPISGHVSLYWYRQALGQGPEFLTYFNYEAQQDKSGLPNDRFSAERPEGSISTLTIQRTEQRDSAMYRCASSSPGGRTEAFFGQGTRLTVV.

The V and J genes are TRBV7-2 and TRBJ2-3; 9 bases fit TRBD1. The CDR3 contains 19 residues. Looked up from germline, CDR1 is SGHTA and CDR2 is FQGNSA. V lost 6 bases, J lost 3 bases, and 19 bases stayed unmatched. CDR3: CASSSARETGGVETDTQYF. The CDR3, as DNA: TGTGCCAGCAGTTCCGCCCGAGAGACAGGGGGGGTTGAGACAGATACGCAGTATTTT.

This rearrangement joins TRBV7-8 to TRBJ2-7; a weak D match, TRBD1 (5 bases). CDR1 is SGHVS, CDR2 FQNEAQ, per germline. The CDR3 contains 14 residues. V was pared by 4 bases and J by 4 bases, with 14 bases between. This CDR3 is CASSSGPDGYEQYF. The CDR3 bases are TGTGCCAGCAGCTCAGGGCCCGACGGGTACGAGCAGTACTTC.

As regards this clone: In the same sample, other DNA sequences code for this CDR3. The CDR3 nucleotides read TGTGCCAGCAGCCTGGACAGGGGGAATTCACCCCTCCACTTT. Its translation is CASSLDRGNSPLHF. The rearrangement uses TRBV6-5 and TRBJ1-6, with TRBD1 matching over 10 bases. Germline CDR1 and CDR2: MNHEY and SVGAGI. Trimming at V came to 6 bases and at J to 7 bases, leaving 3 bases not matched to a gene. The CDR3 is made up of 14 amino acids.

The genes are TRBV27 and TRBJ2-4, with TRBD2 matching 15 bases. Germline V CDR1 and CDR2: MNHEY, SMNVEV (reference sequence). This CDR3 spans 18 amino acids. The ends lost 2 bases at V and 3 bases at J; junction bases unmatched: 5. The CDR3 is CASSLEGLAGGGKNIQYF. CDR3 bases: TGTGCCAGCAGTTTAGAGGGACTAGCGGGGGGCGGCAAAAACATTCAGTACTTC.

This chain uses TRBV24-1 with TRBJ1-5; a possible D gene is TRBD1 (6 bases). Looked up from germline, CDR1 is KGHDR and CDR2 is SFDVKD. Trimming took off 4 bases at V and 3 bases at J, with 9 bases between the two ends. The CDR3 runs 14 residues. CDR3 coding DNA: TGTGCCACCAGTGAGGCAGGGGCCAATCAGCCCCAGCATTTT. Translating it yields CATSEAGANQPQHF.

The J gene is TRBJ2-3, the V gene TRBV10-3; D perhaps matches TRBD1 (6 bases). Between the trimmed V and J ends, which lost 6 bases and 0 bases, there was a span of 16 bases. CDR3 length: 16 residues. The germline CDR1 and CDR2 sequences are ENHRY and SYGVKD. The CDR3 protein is CAIRDLTGPSTDTQYF. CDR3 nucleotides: TGTGCCATCAGGGATTTGACAGGCCCTAGCACAGATACGCAGTATTTT.

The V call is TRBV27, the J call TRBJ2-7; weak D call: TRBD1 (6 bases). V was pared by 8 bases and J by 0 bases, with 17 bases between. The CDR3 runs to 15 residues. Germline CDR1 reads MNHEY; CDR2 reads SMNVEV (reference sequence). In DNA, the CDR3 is TGTGCCAGCCGTTCGAACGGACAGTTCTCCTACGAGCAGTACTTC. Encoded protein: CASRSNGQFSYEQYF.

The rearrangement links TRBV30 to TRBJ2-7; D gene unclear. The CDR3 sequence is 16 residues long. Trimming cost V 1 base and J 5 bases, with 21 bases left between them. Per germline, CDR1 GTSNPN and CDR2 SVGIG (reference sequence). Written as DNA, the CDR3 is TGTGCCTGGAGTGCCCCTTCCCGACTCCCGGTGAACGAGCAGTACTTC. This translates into CAWSAPSRLPVNEQYF.

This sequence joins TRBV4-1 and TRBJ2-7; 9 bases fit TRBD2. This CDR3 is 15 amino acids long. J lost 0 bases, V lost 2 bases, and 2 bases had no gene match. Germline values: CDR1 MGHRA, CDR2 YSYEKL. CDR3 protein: CASSQKRGASYEQYF. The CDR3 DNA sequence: TGCGCCAGCAGCCAAAAGCGGGGGGCCTCCTACGAGCAGTACTTC.

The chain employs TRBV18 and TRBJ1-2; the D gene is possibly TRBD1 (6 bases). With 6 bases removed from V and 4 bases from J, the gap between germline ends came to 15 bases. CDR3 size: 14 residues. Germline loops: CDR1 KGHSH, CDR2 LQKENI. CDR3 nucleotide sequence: TGTGCCAGCTCGCGACAACAGGGCAGCTATGGCTACACCTTC. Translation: CASSRQQGSYGYTF.

The CDR3 loop reads CATEASGGNYGYTF. The CDR3 coding sequence is TGTGCTACCGAAGCCTCAGGGGGCAACTATGGCTACACCTTC. The chain has TRBV12-5 and TRBJ1-2; TRBD1 agrees at 8 bases. V lost 10 bases, J lost 2 bases, and 9 bases stayed unmatched. The germline gives CDR1 LGHNT, CDR2 FRNRAP. The CDR3 is 14 amino acids.

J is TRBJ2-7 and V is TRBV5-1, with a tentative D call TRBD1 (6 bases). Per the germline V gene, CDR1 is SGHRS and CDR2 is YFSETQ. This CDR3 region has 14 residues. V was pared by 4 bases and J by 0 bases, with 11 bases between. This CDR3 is CASSPRGPSYEQYF. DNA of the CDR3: TGCGCCAGCAGCCCCAGGGGTCCCTCCTACGAGCAGTACTTC.

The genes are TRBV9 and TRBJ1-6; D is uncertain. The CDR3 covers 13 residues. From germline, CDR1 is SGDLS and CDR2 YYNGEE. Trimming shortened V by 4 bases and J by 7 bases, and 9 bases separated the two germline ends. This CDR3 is CASSSSQNSPLHF. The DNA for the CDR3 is TGTGCCAGCAGCTCTTCACAGAATTCACCCCTCCACTTT.

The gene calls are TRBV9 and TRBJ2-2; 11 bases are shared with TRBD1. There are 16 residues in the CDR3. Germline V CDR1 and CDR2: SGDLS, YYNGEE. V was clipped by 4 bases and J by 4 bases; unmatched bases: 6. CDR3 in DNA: TGTGCCAGCAGCCCCTTGGGGACAGGGGGCACCGGGGAGCTGTTTTTT. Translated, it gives CASSPLGTGGTGELFF.

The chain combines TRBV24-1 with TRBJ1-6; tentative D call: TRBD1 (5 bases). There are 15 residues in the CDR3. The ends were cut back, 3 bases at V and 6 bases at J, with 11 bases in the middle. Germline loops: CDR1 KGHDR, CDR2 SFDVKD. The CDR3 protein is CATSDRPGSNSPLHF. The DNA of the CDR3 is TGTGCCACCAGTGATCGTCCAGGGTCTAATTCACCCCTCCACTTT.

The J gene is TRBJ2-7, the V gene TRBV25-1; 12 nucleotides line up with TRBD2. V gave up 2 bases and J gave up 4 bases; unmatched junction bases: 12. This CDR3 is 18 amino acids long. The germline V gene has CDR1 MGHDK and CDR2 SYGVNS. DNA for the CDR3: TGTGCCAGCAGTGAAGCTAGCGGGGGGGCCTATTCTATTTACGAGCAGTACTTC. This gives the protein CASSEASGGAYSIYEQYF.

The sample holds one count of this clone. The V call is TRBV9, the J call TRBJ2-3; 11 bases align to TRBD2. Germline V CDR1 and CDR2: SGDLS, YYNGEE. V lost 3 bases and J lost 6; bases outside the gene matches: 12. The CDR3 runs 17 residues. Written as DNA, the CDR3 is TGTGCCAGCAGCGCATGGGGTGAGACTAGCGGGGTTGATACGCAGTATTTT. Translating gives CASSAWGETSGVDTQYF.

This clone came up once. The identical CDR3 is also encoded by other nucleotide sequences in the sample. DNA of the CDR3: TGTGCCAGCAGCCTCGGGGGGAACACTGAAGCTTTCTTT. Its translation: CASSLGGNTEAFF. The rearrangement uses TRBV12-3 or TRBV12-4 and TRBJ1-1; tentatively, D is TRBD1 (5 bases). CDR3 length: 13 residues. With 6 bases removed from V and 1 base from J, the gap between germline ends came to 9 bases.

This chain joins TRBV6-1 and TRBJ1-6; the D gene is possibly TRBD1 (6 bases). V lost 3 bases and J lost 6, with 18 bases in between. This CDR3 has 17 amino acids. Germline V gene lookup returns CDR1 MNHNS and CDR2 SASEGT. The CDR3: CASSEIGVGRGNSPLHF. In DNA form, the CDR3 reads TGTGCCAGCAGTGAGATTGGGGTCGGCAGGGGTAATTCACCCCTCCACTTT.

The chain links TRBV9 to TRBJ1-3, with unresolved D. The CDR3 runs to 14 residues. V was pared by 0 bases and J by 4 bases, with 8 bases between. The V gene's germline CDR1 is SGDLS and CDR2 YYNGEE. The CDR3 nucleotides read TGTGCCAGCAGCGTAGCTACTTGGGGAAACACCATATATTTT. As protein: CASSVATWGNTIYF. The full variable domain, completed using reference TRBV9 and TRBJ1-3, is DSGVTQTPKHLITATGQRVTLRCSPRSGDLSVYWYQQSLDQGLQFLIQYYNGEERAKGNILERFSAQQFPDLHSELNLSSLELGDSALYFCASSVATWGNTIYFGEGSWLTVV.

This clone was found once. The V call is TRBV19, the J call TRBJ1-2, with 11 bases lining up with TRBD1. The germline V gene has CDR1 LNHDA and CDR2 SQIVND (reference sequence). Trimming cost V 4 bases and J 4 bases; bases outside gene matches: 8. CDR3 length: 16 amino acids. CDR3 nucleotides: TGTGCCAGTAGTACCTTAGGACAGGGGGCGATCTATGGCTACACCTTC. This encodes CASSTLGQGAIYGYTF. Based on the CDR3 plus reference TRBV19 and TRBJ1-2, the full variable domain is DGGITQSPKYLFRKEGQNVTLSCEQNLNHDAMYWYRQDPGQGLRLIYYSQIVNDFQKGDIAEGYSVSREKKESFPLTVTSAQKNPTAFYLCASSTLGQGAIYGYTFGSGTRLTVV.

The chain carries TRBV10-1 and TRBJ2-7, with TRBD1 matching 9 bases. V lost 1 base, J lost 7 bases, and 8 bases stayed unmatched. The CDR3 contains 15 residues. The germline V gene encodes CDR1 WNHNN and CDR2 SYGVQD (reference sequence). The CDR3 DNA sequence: TGCGCCAGCAGTGAGTTTGAGGGACAGGGACGGGAGCAGTACTTC. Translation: CASSEFEGQGREQYF.

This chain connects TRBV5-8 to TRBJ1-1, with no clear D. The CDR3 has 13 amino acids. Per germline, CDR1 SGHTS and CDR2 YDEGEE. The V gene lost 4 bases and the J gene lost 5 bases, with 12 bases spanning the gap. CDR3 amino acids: CASSLGRDTEAFF. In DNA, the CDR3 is TGTGCCAGCAGCCTCGGACGGGATACTGAAGCTTTCTTT.